This T cell receptor (beta chain) is from a study of cytomegalovirus exposure and HLA in healthy donors. Looking at the study overall: A later analysis reported the 100 to 150 validation repertoires used the same platform as the roughly 670 first-cohort repertoires.

Data came from immunoSEQ multiplex PCR; TCRdb stores just in-frame clones and leaves some out. Altogether 190,000 or so clones are present, about four fifths being singletons, with the ten largest covering 2.5% to 3.5%. Study results and limitations: Published work reported that the classifier diagnosed cytomegalovirus status with high specificity and sensitivity. There were 150 to 200 TCR beta chains listed as cytomegalovirus-associated.

In the case of this clone: Its antigen is not identified.

V lost 6 bases and J 0 bases, leaving 14 bases between the germline ends. Per germline, CDR1 MDHEN and CDR2 SYDVKM. The CDR3 covers 15 residues. The donors were members of the validation cohort, which comprised roughly 130 subjects and was separate from the first cohort of more than 500 subjects. This TCR was sampled from a woman in her late teens or twenties in good health and CMV-seropositive. The gene calls are TRBV28 and TRBJ1-2, with D perhaps TRBD1 (6 bases). Sequencing was carried out using PBMCs. CDR3 region: CASSQTGQTNYGYTF. Written as DNA, the CDR3 is TGTGCCAGCAGCCAGACAGGCCAAACTAACTATGGCTACACCTTC.